The entry below gives a single TCR beta chain sequence along with its context. Germline CDR1 LNHDA, CDR2 SQIVND (reference sequence). The CDR3 has 15 amino acids. With 3 bases removed from V and 3 bases from J, the gap between germline ends came to 11 bases. This sample stems from a study of T cell changes during pregnancy in multiple sclerosis. Clones were sequenced by immunoSEQ multiplex PCR, and TCRdb holds only the in-frame ones, with some missing. The data show roughly 100,000 clones, roughly 92% seen once. The receptor comes from a female donor with multiple sclerosis, enrolled in a pregnancy study. The sample in question was peripheral blood, obtained after pregnancy. The chain recombines TRBV19 with TRBJ2-2; D is unresolved. CDR3: CASSIVPPYTGELFF. CDR3 DNA: TGTGCCAGTAGTATTGTCCCTCCGTACACCGGGGAGCTGTTTTTT. Variable domain in full (rest from reference TRBV19 and TRBJ2-2): DGGITQSPKYLFRKEGQNVTLSCEQNLNHDAMYWYRQDPGQGLRLIYYSQIVNDFQKGDIAEGYSVSREKKESFPLTVTSAQKNPTAFYLCASSIVPPYTGELFFGEGSRLTVL.